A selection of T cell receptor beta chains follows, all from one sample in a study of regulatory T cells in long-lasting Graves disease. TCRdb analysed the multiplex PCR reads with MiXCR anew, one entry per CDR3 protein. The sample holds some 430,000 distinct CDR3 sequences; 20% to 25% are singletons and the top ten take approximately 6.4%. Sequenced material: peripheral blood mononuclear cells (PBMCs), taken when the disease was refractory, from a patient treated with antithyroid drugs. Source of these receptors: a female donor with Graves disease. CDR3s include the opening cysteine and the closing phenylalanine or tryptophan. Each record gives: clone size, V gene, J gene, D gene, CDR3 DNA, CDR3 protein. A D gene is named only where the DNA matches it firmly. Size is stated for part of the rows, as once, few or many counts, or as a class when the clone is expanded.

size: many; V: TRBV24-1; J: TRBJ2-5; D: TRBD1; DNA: TGTGCCACCAGTGATTTTGGACAGGGGGGGGAAGAGACCCAGTACTTC; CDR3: CATSDFGQGGEETQYF
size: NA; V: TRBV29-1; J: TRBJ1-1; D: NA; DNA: TGCAGCGTTGAGTCAAGTGGGACCGTCATGGAAGCTTTCTTT; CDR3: CSVESSGTVMEAFF
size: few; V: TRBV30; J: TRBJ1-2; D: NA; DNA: TGTGCCTGGATCGGGGGGGCTTCTGGCTACACCTTC; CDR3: CAWIGGASGYTF
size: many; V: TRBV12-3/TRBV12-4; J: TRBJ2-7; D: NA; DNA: TGTGCCAGCAGGGGTAGCGCGACCTACGAGCAGTACTTC; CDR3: CASRGSATYEQYF
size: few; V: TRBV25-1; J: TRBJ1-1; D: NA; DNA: TGTGCCAGCAGTGAAGGGGGTTTGAGGACTGAAGCTTTCTTT; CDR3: CASSEGGLRTEAFF
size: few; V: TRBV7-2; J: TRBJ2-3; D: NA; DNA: TGTGCCAGCAGCTCCTACCTCGGGGGGCAGTATTTT; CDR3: CASSSYLGGQYF
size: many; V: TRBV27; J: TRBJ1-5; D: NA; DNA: TGTGCCAGCAGTTTAAAAGGCAATCAGCCCCAGCATTTT; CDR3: CASSLKGNQPQHF
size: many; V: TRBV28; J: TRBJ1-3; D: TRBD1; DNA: TGTGCCAGCAATCTACAGGGGAAGGGTGGAAACACCATATATTTT; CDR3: CASNLQGKGGNTIYF
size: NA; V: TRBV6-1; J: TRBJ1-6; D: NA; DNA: TGTGCCAGCAGTGAAGAGGCTTGGGGGGGTATTAACTCACCCCTCCACTTT; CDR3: CASSEEAWGGINSPLHF
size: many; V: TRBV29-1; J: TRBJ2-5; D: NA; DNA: TGCAGCGTTGAAGAGGGGGGACAAGAGACCCAGTACTTC; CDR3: CSVEEGGQETQYF
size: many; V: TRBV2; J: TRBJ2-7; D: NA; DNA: TGTGCCAGCAGGCTTAGTTTTCTCTCCTACGAGCAGTACTTC; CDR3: CASRLSFLSYEQYF
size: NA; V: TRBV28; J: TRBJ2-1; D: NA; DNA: TGTGCCAGCAGTTTAAGTCTGATATACTCCTACAATGAGCAGTTCTTC; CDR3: CASSLSLIYSYNEQFF
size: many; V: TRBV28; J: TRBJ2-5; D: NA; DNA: TGTGCCAGCAATCTCAGCCGAGAGACCCAGTACTTC; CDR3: CASNLSRETQYF
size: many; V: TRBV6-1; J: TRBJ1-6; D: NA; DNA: TGTGCCAGCAGTGAAGATTGGGGGGCGCTTCCCCCCCTCCACTTT; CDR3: CASSEDWGALPPLHF
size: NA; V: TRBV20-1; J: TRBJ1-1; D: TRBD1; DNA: TGCAGTGCTATGGACAGGGTGGACACTGAAGCTTTCTTT; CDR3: CSAMDRVDTEAFF
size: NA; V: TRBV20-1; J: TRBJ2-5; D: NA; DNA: TGCAGTGCTAGCGGCCACCAAGAGACCCAGTACTTC; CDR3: CSASGHQETQYF
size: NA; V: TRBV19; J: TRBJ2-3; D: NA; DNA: TGTGCCACCCGAGGGGGGCTAGGGGTAGATACGCAGTATTTT; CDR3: CATRGGLGVDTQYF
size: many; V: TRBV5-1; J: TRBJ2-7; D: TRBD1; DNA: TGCGCCAGCCGGGGACAGGGGACCTACGAGCAGTACTTC; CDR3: CASRGQGTYEQYF
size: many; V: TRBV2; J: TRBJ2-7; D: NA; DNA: TGTGCCAGCAGTGAAGCCCACGCGCCTGCGTACGAGCAGTACTTC; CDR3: CASSEAHAPAYEQYF
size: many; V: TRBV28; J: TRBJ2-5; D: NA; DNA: TGTGCCAGCATCCCCAGCGGCGGGCCAATCGAGACCCAGTACTTC; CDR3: CASIPSGGPIETQYF
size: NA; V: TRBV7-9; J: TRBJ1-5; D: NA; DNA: TGTGCCAGCAGCTTAGCTGAGTACGGGCCCCAGCATTTT; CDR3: CASSLAEYGPQHF
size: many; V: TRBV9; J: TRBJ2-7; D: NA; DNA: TGTGCCAGCAGCGTAGCGAACGGACCGGAAGGCGAGCAGTACTTC; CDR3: CASSVANGPEGEQYF
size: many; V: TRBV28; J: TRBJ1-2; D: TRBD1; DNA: TGTGCCAGCAGTCTCCCCATCCTACAGGGGCCCTTCACAGGGGATGGCTACACCTTC; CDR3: CASSLPILQGPFTGDGYTF
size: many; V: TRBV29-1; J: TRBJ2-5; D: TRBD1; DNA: TGCAGCGTTGAGGGGTCAGGGGGTGAGACCCAGTACTTC; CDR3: CSVEGSGGETQYF
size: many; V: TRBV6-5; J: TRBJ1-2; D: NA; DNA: TGTGCCAGCAGTTCCAGTGGGAACTATGGCTACACCTTC; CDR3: CASSSSGNYGYTF
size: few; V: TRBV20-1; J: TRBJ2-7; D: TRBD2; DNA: TGCAGTGCTAGTCTGGCCTCCGGGGGGACGCAGTACTTC; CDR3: CSASLASGGTQYF
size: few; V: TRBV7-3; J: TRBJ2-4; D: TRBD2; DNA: TGTGCCAGCAGCACAGGGACTAGCGGGGGGGACATTCAGTACTTC; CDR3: CASSTGTSGGDIQYF
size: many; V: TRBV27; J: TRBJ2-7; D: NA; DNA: TGTGCCAGCAGGGCTCAGGCACAGCAGGGCTCCTACGAGCAGTACTTC; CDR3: CASRAQAQQGSYEQYF
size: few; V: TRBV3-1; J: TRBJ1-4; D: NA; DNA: TGTGCCAGCAGCCAGATGACAACAACTAATGAAAAACTGTTTTTT; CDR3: CASSQMTTTNEKLFF
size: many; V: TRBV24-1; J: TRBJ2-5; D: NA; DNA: TGTGCCACCAGTGACCGTGGGACGGCGCGAGAGACCCAGTACTTC; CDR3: CATSDRGTARETQYF
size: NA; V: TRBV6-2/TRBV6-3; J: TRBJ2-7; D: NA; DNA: TGTGCCAGCAGTGAAGTCCAGGGGACTGGGAGCTCCTACGAGCAGTACTTC; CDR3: CASSEVQGTGSSYEQYF
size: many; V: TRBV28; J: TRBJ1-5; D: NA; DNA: TGTGCCAGCAATTCCCGAAGAATTCTCCATCAGCCCCAGCATTTT; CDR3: CASNSRRILHQPQHF
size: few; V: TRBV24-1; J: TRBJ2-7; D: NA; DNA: TGTGCCACCTCGCTTGGAGCGCGGACTGACTTC; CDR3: CATSLGARTDF
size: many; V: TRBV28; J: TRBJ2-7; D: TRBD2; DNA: TGTGCCAGCAGTTCCAGTAGTTTAGCGGGGACTAACGAGCAGTACTTC; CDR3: CASSSSSLAGTNEQYF
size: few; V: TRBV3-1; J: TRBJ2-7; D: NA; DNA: TGTGCCAGCAGCCAAACCGACAAGGGCGAGCAGTACTTC; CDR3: CASSQTDKGEQYF